Sequencing of this TCR beta chain was carried out in a study of regulatory T cells in long-lasting Graves disease. General study results and limits: Persistent patients shared more public clonotypes (around 3,000) than new patients (about 1,000). Thyroid tissue went unexamined; only peripheral blood was analyzed. Segments TRBV28, TRBJ1-2 and TRBJ2-5 showed preferential usage in persistent disease.

The sample's time point: persistent/refractory GD, antithyroid drugs over 5 years with positive TRAb. Generation of the TCR library employed RNA extracted from PBMCs. The patients were enrolled through endocrinology in Xi'an, China. The CDR3 sequence is 14 residues long. Looked up from germline, CDR1 is MNHGY and CDR2 is SVAAGI. V lost 3 bases and J lost 2, with 11 bases in between. Relying on iRepertoire HTBI primers and Arm-PCR of CDR3 regions, the team built TCR beta libraries. TCRdb passed the multiplex PCR reads through MiXCR, listing each CDR3 protein once. The sample shows about 400,000 distinct CDR3 sequences, more than 20% of them seen only once. As regards this clonotype: The antigen remains unidentified.

Sample: peripheral blood mononuclear cells (PBMCs), taken when the disease was refractory, from a patient treated with antithyroid drugs. The V and J genes are TRBV6-9 and TRBJ2-7; D gene uncertain. This receptor was obtained from a female donor with Graves disease. The CDR3 sequence: CASSYKGLAYEQYF. The CDR3 coding sequence is TGTGCCAGCAGTTACAAGGGATTAGCCTACGAGCAGTACTTC.